The clone carrying this T cell receptor beta chain came up a few times. This specimen comes from a study of blood T cell repertoires in COVID-19. Study information: From T cells, B-cell-depleted T cells, or PBMCs came the material, which was cDNA or gDNA.

Data came from immunoSEQ multiplex PCR; TCRdb stores just in-frame clones and leaves some out. Of around 390,000 clones in the sample, approximately 87% were seen once. Deletions cut 1 base from V and 8 bases from J, with 5 bases between. CDR3 size: 11 residues. Germline CDR1 and CDR2: SGHTA and FQGNSA. Enrolled through a virtual design, the participants were between 18 and 89 years of age and came from about two dozen US areas. Clinical history reported by participants formed the basis on which cohorts were assigned. The sequenced sample was PBMCs or T cells enriched from blood (not recorded which). The sequence came from a woman aged 45-65 years who had recovered from COVID-19. The chain links TRBV7-2 to TRBJ1-2; unclear D gene. The CDR3 sequence: CASSLGSGYTF. CDR3 nucleotide sequence: TGTGCCAGCAGCTTAGGGAGCGGCTACACCTTC.